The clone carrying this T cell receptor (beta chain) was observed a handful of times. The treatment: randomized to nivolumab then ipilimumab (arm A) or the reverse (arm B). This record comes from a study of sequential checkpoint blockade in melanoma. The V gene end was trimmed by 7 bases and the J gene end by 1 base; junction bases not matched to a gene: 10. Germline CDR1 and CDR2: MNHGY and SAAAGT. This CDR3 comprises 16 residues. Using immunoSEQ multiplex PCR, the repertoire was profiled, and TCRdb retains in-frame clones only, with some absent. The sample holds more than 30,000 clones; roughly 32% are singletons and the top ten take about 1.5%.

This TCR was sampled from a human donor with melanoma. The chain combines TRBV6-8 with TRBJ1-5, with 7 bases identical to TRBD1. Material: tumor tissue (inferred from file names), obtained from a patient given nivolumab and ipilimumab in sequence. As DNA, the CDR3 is TGTGCCAGCATTAGGCGACAGGGAGAGAGCAATCAGCCCCAGCATTTT. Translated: CASIRRQGESNQPQHF.